The text below deals with one TCR beta chain. Antigen specificity is unknown. Combining iRepertoire HTBI primers with Arm-PCR of CDR3 regions, the authors built TCR beta libraries. MiXCR was run by TCRdb on the multiplex PCR reads, yielding one entry per CDR3 protein. This table has 310,000 or so distinct CDR3 sequences, 20% to 25% appearing once. The data derive from a study of regulatory T cells in long-lasting Graves disease. The study's findings and limits: There were preferences for TRBV28, TRBJ1-2 and TRBJ2-5 in persistent disease.

Time point defined: persistent/refractory GD, antithyroid drugs over 5 years with positive TRAb. Construction of the TCR library relied on RNA isolated from PBMCs. Germline assignment: CDR1 MNHNS and CDR2 SASEGT. The CDR3 loop spans 14 amino acids. Trimming shortened V by 6 bases and J by 4 bases, and 15 bases separated the two germline ends. The specimen comprised peripheral blood mononuclear cells (PBMCs), sampled when the disease was refractory, from a patient treated with antithyroid drugs. This clonotype was obtained from a female donor with Graves disease. The chain uses TRBV6-1 and TRBJ1-1, with D unresolved. In DNA form, the CDR3 reads TGTGCCAGCAGCCCCCAATATATCAGCACTGAAGCTTTCTTT. As protein: CASSPQYISTEAFF.